The clone carrying this T cell receptor (beta chain) turned up a few times. Its specificity is unknown. These data are taken from a study of post-analysis software for immune sequencing data. General study findings and limits: Controls showed significantly higher normalized Chao1 diversity than did multiple sclerosis patients.

TCR beta cDNA libraries had unique molecular identifiers. Once about 0.95 to 10 million T cells were used, hundreds of thousands of cDNA molecules resulted. From the PCR reads, TCRdb called clonotypes with MiXCR, one entry per CDR3 protein. The repertoire consists of fewer than 900,000 distinct CDR3 sequences, with about 45% occurring once and the leading ten covering roughly 4.9%. Material for sequencing was blood. This receptor was identified in a girl aged 10 to 17 with multiple sclerosis.

Written as DNA, the CDR3 is TGCAGCGTTGGGGTCCGCGGCCACTTCTTTTACAATGAGCAGTTCTTC. Translating it yields CSVGVRGHFFYNEQFF. The chain joins TRBV29-1 to TRBJ2-1; D uncertain. The CDR3 is 16 residues long. CDR1 is SQVTM and CDR2 is ANQGSEA in the germline V gene. Trimming shortened V by 4 bases and J by 4 bases, and 20 bases separated the two germline ends.